Listed below are T cell receptor beta chains from one sample, sequenced in a study of PD-1 blockade in mismatch repair-deficient tumors. Assay: immunoSEQ multiplex PCR; the TCRdb copy retains only in-frame clones and omits some. The sample carries about 84,000 clones, 81% recorded once. Sample: peripheral blood, taken 12 weeks after starting pembrolizumab. All receptors come from an adult with mismatch repair-deficient cancer. Each CDR3 is given with its conserved first and last residue. The D gene is left open where the match is weak. Clone size is not always given. Where it is, it says once, few, many or a class for expanded clones.

V gene	J gene	D gene	clone size	CDR3 protein	CDR3 DNA
TRBV4-1	TRBJ1-1	NA	NA	CASSQDPGGIGDTEAFF	TGCGCCAGCAGCCAAGATCCCGGTGGAATCGGCGACACTGAAGCTTTCTTT
TRBV10-3	TRBJ2-3	TRBD2	NA	CAIAGDPDTQYF	TGTGCCATCGCGGGAGACCCAGATACGCAGTATTTT
TRBV9	TRBJ1-2	NA	few	CASSVGTGYTF	TGTGCCAGCAGCGTAGGGACCGGCTACACCTTC
TRBV11-2	TRBJ2-7	NA	few	CASRNYRVSYEQYF	TGTGCCAGCCGAAATTACAGGGTCTCCTACGAGCAGTACTTC
TRBV19	TRBJ1-5	NA	NA	CASSIGSSTINGQPQHF	TGTGCCAGTAGTATTGGTTCTTCGACTATTAACGGTCAGCCCCAGCATTTT
TRBV7-9	TRBJ2-7	NA	NA	CASSRLGSGYEQYF	TGTGCCAGCAGCCGACTAGGTTCCGGCTACGAGCAGTACTTC
TRBV6-1	TRBJ2-5	TRBD1	few	CASGGQGGETQYF	TGTGCCAGCGGGGGACAGGGAGGAGAGACCCAGTACTTC
TRBV7-6	TRBJ1-1	NA	once	CASSFGQGGTEAFF	TGTGCCAGCAGCTTCGGGCAGGGCGGCACTGAAGCTTTCTTT
TRBV19	TRBJ2-1	NA	NA	CATLRGVDEQFF	TGTGCCACCCTAAGGGGAGTCGATGAGCAGTTCTTC
TRBV5-6	TRBJ2-7	NA	few	CASSFGGSYEQYF	TGTGCCAGCAGCTTTGGGGGCTCCTACGAGCAGTACTTC
TRBV19	TRBJ2-3	TRBD2	NA	CASSTERGATDTQYF	TGTGCCAGTAGTACGGAGCGGGGAGCCACAGATACGCAGTATTTT